This T cell receptor beta chain was sequenced in a study of tumor and adjacent non-tumor tissue in lung cancer. On the study more broadly: The cohort had about twelve adenocarcinoma, a couple of squamous cell and 1 small cell patients. Samples averaged approximately 4.2 million productive TCRbeta reads each. General study points: Compared with tumor, normal lung showed significantly lower TCR diversity.

Three rounds of nested PCR, following a modified ARM-PCR protocol, produced the TCRbeta library. TCRdb called the multiplex PCR reads again in MiXCR, with one record for every CDR3 protein. This sample has 200,000 or so distinct CDR3 sequences, with 71% found just once. The template was RNA from unsorted bulk tissue. Newly diagnosed lung cancer patients had thoracic surgery in China, August–late 2014, without prior chemotherapy. For this clonotype: Its antigen is as yet unknown.

The CDR3 consists of 12 residues. Germline assignment: CDR1 SGHRS and CDR2 YFSETQ. Sequencing input: lung tumor tissue. The rearrangement links TRBV5-1 to TRBJ2-7, with 10 bases identical to TRBD1. The clonotype originates from a man in his sixties with non-small cell lung cancer. The CDR3 coding sequence is TGCGCTAGTGGACAGGGGGACTACGAGCAGTACTTC. Encoded protein: CASGQGDYEQYF.